The clone carrying this TCR beta chain has ten or more counts. The antigen is not known. The data are from a study of regulatory T cells in long-lasting Graves disease. Study-level results: Researchers reported studying only peripheral blood, not thyroid tissue. TCR diversity in persistent Graves' patients was below that of newly diagnosed ones.

Sequencing libraries for TCR beta were prepared with iRepertoire HTBI primers and Arm-PCR of CDR3 regions. Each CDR3 protein is one row after TCRdb ran MiXCR on the multiplex PCR reads. The table lists about 310,000 distinct CDR3 sequences, 18% of them singletons. Indicated time point: newly diagnosed GD, antithyroid drugs for less than 3 months. Construction of the TCR library relied on RNA isolated from PBMCs. Patients came from an endocrinology department in Xi'an, China. Sequenced material: peripheral blood mononuclear cells (PBMCs), taken at new diagnosis, from a patient treated with antithyroid drugs. The sequence was collected from a female donor with Graves disease.

CDR3 protein: CASSESGGSDQPQHF. As DNA, the CDR3 is TGTGCCAGCAGTGAATCCGGGGGATCGGATCAGCCCCAGCATTTT. This rearrangement joins TRBV2 to TRBJ1-5; tentatively, D is TRBD1 (5 bases). This CDR3 spans 15 amino acids. V lost 2 bases to trimming and J lost 5 bases, with 13 bases between them. CDR1 and CDR2 (germline): SNHLY, FYNNEI.